This passage covers 23 T cell receptor beta chains from one sample sequenced in a study of blood T cells in healthy people across ages. PCR was performed a second time for about 6 to 12 cycles using a sample-barcoded 5' primer and a J-beta primer mix. TCRdb used MiXCR to reprocess the 5' RACE reads, holding one entry per CDR3 protein. Among about 640,000 distinct CDR3 sequences, about 30% were seen once, and the ten largest hold about 15%. The sequenced sample consisted of blood. Every receptor here comes from a woman aged 80 or over in good health.

This CDR3 reads CSASRPGQGADGYTF. CDR3 sequence (DNA): TGCAGTGCTAGTCGGCCGGGACAGGGGGCTGATGGCTACACCTTC. The chain uses TRBV20-1 and TRBJ1-2, with 12 bases aligning to TRBD1. The CDR3 sequence is 15 residues long. Germline V gives CDR1 DFQATT, CDR2 SNEGSKA (reference sequence). The V gene end was trimmed by 3 bases and the J gene end by 6 bases; junction bases not matched to a gene: 8.

This chain uses TRBV21-1 with TRBJ2-1; the DNA was not compared with TRBD1, the D call given in the table. TRBV21-1 is a documented pseudogene. The CDR3 totals 14 residues. The CDR3 sequence: CASSPGTPLGEQFF. In nucleotides, the CDR3 is TGTGCCAGCAGCCCGGGAACCCCCCTTGGTGAGCAGTTCTTC.

This chain connects TRBV20-1 to TRBJ2-4; 7 bases agree with TRBD1. CDR3 length: 12 amino acids. V trimming: 4 bases; J trimming: 8 bases; junction bases outside the gene matches: 5. Germline CDR1 DFQATT, CDR2 SNEGSKA (reference sequence). The CDR3 loop is CSATQGLDIQYF. CDR3 DNA: TGCAGTGCTACACAGGGGTTAGACATTCAGTACTTC.

Many counts were recorded for this clonotype. The V gene is TRBV27, the J gene TRBJ2-3, with TRBD1 identical over 8 bases. The trim removed 6 bases at V and 5 bases at J, leaving 10 bases unmatched. The CDR3 runs to 15 residues. Looked up from germline, CDR1 is MNHEY and CDR2 is SMNVEV (reference sequence). CDR3 in amino acids: CASRSLDRVKDTQYF. CDR3 DNA: TGTGCCAGCAGATCTCTGGACAGGGTCAAAGATACGCAGTATTTT.

This clonotype appeared many times. The rearrangement uses TRBV6-5 and TRBJ1-5; 8 bases fit TRBD1. This CDR3 has 15 amino acids. V lost 6 bases to trimming and J lost 6 bases; unmatched junction nucleotides: 10. Per germline, CDR1 MNHEY and CDR2 SVGAGI. CDR3 DNA: TGTGCCAGCAGCTCCACAGGGGGAAAGGGTCAGCCCCAGCATTTT. Its translation is CASSSTGGKGQPQHF.

There are many counts of this clonotype. The J gene is TRBJ2-3, the V gene TRBV7-9; D not resolved. The CDR3 is made up of 12 amino acids. The germline CDR1 and CDR2 sequences are SEHNR and FQNEAQ (reference sequence). Trimming removed 4 bases at V and 3 bases at J, with 5 bases between. In DNA, the CDR3 is TGTGCCAGCAGCTGGGCAACAGATACGCAGTATTTT. It translates to CASSWATDTQYF.

This clonotype was found many times. This chain connects TRBV4-1 to TRBJ2-1, with D tentatively TRBD1 (6 bases). The CDR3 loop spans 17 amino acids. Germline CDR1 is MGHRA and CDR2 is YSYEKL. V lost 0 bases to trimming and J lost 0 bases, with 12 bases between them. CDR3 amino acids: CASSQDGAGASYNEQFF. In DNA, the CDR3 is TGCGCCAGCAGCCAAGATGGGGCAGGGGCCTCCTACAATGAGCAGTTCTTC.

The rearrangement uses TRBV6-5 and TRBJ1-2; tentatively, D is TRBD1 (5 bases). Germline assignment: CDR1 MNHEY and CDR2 SVGAGI. Trimming took 6 bases from V and 4 from J, leaving 15 bases between them. CDR3 size: 14 residues. In DNA, the CDR3 is TGTGCCAGCAGCCCCTTCAGGGAACCCTATGGCTACACCTTC. It specifies CASSPFREPYGYTF.

This clonotype showed up many times. The chain employs TRBV5-1 and TRBJ2-1; 9 bases agree with TRBD1. The CDR3 sequence is 17 residues long. Trimming at V came to 0 bases and at J to 2 bases, leaving 6 bases not matched to a gene. CDR1 and CDR2 (germline): SGHRS, YFSETQ. Here the CDR3 reads CASSLVMTGGAYNEQFF. Here the CDR3 DNA reads TGCGCCAGCAGCTTGGTGATGACAGGGGGAGCCTACAATGAGCAGTTCTTC. Looking up the rest from reference TRBV5-1 and TRBJ2-1 gives the full variable domain: KAGVTQTPRYLIKTRGQQVTLSCSPISGHRSVSWYQQTPGQGLQFLFEYFSETQRNKGNFPGRFSGRQFSNSRSEMNVSTLELGDSALYLCASSLVMTGGAYNEQFFGPGTRLTVL.

This clonotype was seen a handful of times. Its ends do not fully match the called genes, so a read error is possible. This rearrangement joins TRBV3-1 to TRBJ2-5, with unresolved D. Germline V lookup: CDR1 LGHDT, CDR2 YNNKEL (reference sequence). This CDR3 contains 15 residues. Here the CDR3 reads CASCQEARSQETQYF. DNA of the CDR3: TGTGCCAGCTGCCAAGAAGCTAGGAGCCAAGAGACCCAGTACTTC.

This chain connects TRBV5-1 to TRBJ2-4; D perhaps matches TRBD2 (6 bases). V lost 4 bases, J lost 8 bases, and 19 bases lay in between. Per germline, CDR1 SGHRS and CDR2 YFSETQ. CDR3 size: 15 residues. The DNA for the CDR3 is TGCGCCAGCAGCCTGGGGTGGGAGGCCGAATACATTCAGTACTTC. It translates to CASSLGWEAEYIQYF.

This clonotype has a single count. The V and J genes are TRBV5-1 and TRBJ2-7, with 7 bases identical to TRBD2. The J call may be mistaken, given a closer DNA end match to TRBJ2-5. CDR1 and CDR2 from the germline V gene are SGHRS and YFSETQ. CDR3 size: 15 residues. The CDR3 here is CASSQAAGASETQYF. The CDR3 coding sequence is TGCGCCAGCAGCCAGGCGGCGGGAGCTTCGGAGACCCAGTACTTC.

This chain uses TRBV24-1 with TRBJ2-1; D is unresolved. Germline V CDR1 and CDR2: KGHDR, SFDVKD. The CDR3 runs 15 residues. Trimming removed 4 bases at V and 6 bases at J, with 15 bases between. The CDR3 DNA reads TGTGCCACCAGTGACCCACTCGAGCCCAGCAATGAGCAGTTCTTC. Protein sequence: CATSDPLEPSNEQFF.

Concerning this clonotype itself: Relative to the germline gene, one junction end is altered; a read error may explain this. The chain couples TRBV7-2 to TRBJ1-1; a possible D gene is TRBD1 (6 bases). The CDR3 sequence is 13 residues long. Germline CDR1 SGHTA, CDR2 FQGNSA. CDR3 nucleotide sequence: TGTGCCTCAGGAGGGACATTGAACGCTGAAGCTTTCTTT. Translating gives CASGGTLNAEAFF.

This clonotype was detected many times. The chain couples TRBV3-1 to TRBJ2-7; 10 bases fit TRBD2. After removal of 11 bases from V and 2 bases from J, the junction contained 6 bases not matched to a gene. The CDR3 sequence is 13 residues long. Germline V gene lookup returns CDR1 LGHDT and CDR2 YNNKEL (reference sequence). CDR3 loop: CAARTSGTYEQYF. CDR3 nucleotide sequence: TGTGCCGCTCGGACTAGCGGCACCTACGAGCAGTACTTC.

This clonotype came up many times. The CDR3 protein is CASSQVPQGAAYEQYF. CDR3 sequence (DNA): TGCGCCAGCAGCCAAGTCCCTCAGGGGGCCGCCTACGAGCAGTACTTC. V is TRBV4-1 and J is TRBJ2-7; 8 nucleotides agree with TRBD1. V gave up 1 base and J gave up 2 bases; unmatched junction bases: 7. This CDR3 is built from 16 residues. From germline, CDR1 is MGHRA and CDR2 YSYEKL.

This clonotype was seen a few times. The rearrangement joins TRBV19 to TRBJ1-2; 10 bases are shared with TRBD1. The V gene end was trimmed by 5 bases and the J gene end by 2 bases; junction bases not matched to a gene: 5. The CDR3 covers 15 residues. CDR1 is LNHDA, CDR2 SQIVND, per germline (reference sequence). CDR3 sequence reads: CASSVPGQGNYGYTF. Here the CDR3 DNA reads TGTGCCAGTAGTGTGCCGGGACAGGGGAACTATGGCTACACCTTC.

There are many counts of this clonotype. The chain couples TRBV9 to TRBJ1-2; D is ambiguous. This CDR3 comprises 13 residues. CDR1 and CDR2 (germline): SGDLS, YYNGEE. V lost 0 bases and J 4 bases, leaving 7 bases between the germline ends. CDR3 DNA sequence: TGTGCCAGCAGCGTAGGAACAGCCTATGGCTACACCTTC. This codes for CASSVGTAYGYTF.

This clonotype was picked up many times. The rearrangement links TRBV6-5 to TRBJ1-2; maybe TRBD1 (6 bases). CDR3 length: 14 amino acids. Deletions cut 6 bases from V and 0 bases from J, with 11 bases between. The germline V gene encodes CDR1 MNHEY and CDR2 SVGAGI. The CDR3 sequence: CASRGQITNYGYTF. In DNA form, the CDR3 reads TGTGCCAGCAGAGGACAGATCACTAACTATGGCTACACCTTC.

The rearrangement links TRBV5-6 to TRBJ1-2; D uncertain. Germline V gives CDR1 SGHDT, CDR2 YYEEEE. With 4 bases removed from V and 4 bases from J, the gap between germline ends came to 23 bases. This CDR3 has 17 amino acids. In nucleotides, the CDR3 is TGTGCCAGCAGCGATAGGGCCGGCTTTTGGCGCCGCTATGGCTACACCTTC. Its protein is CASSDRAGFWRRYGYTF.

Remarks on this clonotype: Germline is not matched at one junction end, which may reflect a read error. The chain is built from TRBV7-2 and TRBJ2-1; D gene uncertain. Germline CDR1 and CDR2: SGHTA and FQGNSA. CDR3 length equals 17 residues. CDR3 in DNA: TGTGCCAGCAGCTTAGTGAAAGCGACGAGCTCCTACAGTGAGCAGTTCTTC. It codes for CASSLVKATSSYSEQFF.

In the case of this clonotype: Just one base apart from a much larger clone, this may be a read error. This chain joins TRBV6-1 and TRBJ1-5; D ambiguous. The V gene's germline CDR1 is MNHNS and CDR2 SASEGT. The CDR3 extends over 15 amino acids. The CDR3: CASSEGRPSNRPQHF. CDR3 DNA: TGTGCCAGCAGTGAAGGGCGGCCCAGCAATCGGCCCCAGCATTTT.

Turning to this clonotype: A much larger clone lies one base from this, so it may be a read error. The rearrangement joins TRBV7-2 to TRBJ2-5, with a weak D call TRBD2 (5 bases). The germline gives CDR1 SGHTA, CDR2 FQGNSA. This CDR3 region has 13 residues. V lost 1 base, J lost 11 bases, and 14 bases lay in between. The chain's CDR3 is CASSLGTVGEQYF. The CDR3 nucleotides are TGTGCCAGCAGCTTAGGGACTGTCGGTGAGCAGTACTTC.